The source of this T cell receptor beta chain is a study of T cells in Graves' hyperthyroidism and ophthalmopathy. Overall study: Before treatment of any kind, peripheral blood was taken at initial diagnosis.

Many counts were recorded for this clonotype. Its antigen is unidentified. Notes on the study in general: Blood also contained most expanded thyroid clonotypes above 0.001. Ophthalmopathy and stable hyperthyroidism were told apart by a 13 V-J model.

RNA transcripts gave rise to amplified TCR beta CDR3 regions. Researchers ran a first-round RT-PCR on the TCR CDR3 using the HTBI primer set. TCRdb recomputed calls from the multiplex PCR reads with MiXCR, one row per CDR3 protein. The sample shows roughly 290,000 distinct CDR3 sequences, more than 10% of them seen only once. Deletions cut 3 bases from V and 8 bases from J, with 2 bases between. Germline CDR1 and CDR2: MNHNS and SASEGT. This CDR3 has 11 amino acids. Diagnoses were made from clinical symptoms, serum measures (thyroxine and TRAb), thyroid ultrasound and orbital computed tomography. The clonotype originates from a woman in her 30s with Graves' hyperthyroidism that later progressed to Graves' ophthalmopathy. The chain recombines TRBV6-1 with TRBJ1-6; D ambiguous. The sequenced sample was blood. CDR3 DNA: TGTGCCAGCAGTGACGATTCACCCCTCCACTTT. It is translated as CASSDDSPLHF.